Below, 19 T cell receptor beta chains from the same sample are listed, as sequenced in a study of shared clonotypes between healthy human individuals. The protocol was immunoSEQ multiplex PCR, while the TCRdb copy is restricted to in-frame clones and leaves out a portion. The data show around 990,000 clones, roughly 80% seen once. Material: memory CD4+ T cells from PBMCs. The subset here: CD45RA-negative fraction. The origin of the receptors is a man between 18 and 35 years old in good health. Some clones in this sample may be carry-over from other donors' samples.

Many counts were recorded for this clone. V and J are TRBV2 and TRBJ1-4; 7 bases fit TRBD1. V trimming: 6 bases; J trimming: 10 bases; junction bases outside the gene matches: 8. The germline V gene has CDR1 SNHLY and CDR2 FYNNEI. The CDR3 sequence is 13 residues long. CDR3 amino acids: CASSAPGGGKLFF. The CDR3 nucleotides are TGTGCCAGCAGCGCCCCAGGGGGAGGAAAACTGTTTTTT.

The chain combines TRBV19 with TRBJ2-6, with unresolved D. This CDR3 spans 14 amino acids. Germline loops: CDR1 LNHDA, CDR2 SQIVND (reference sequence). V lost 7 bases, J lost 4 bases, and 11 bases lay in between. CDR3 DNA sequence: TGTGCCAGTATCGCGCGCAAGGGGGCCAACGTCCTGACTTTC. Translating it yields CASIARKGANVLTF.

This chain connects TRBV28 to TRBJ1-5; D is possibly TRBD1 (5 bases). The CDR3 contains 13 residues. V gave up 8 bases and J gave up 6 bases, with 14 bases separating them. The V gene's germline CDR1 is MDHEN and CDR2 SYDVKM. DNA for the CDR3: TGTGCCAGCCTCACTGGCCAGGGTCAGCCCCAGCATTTT. Its protein product is CASLTGQGQPQHF.

The chain is built from TRBV10-1 and TRBJ2-1; D remains ambiguous. Trimming removed 3 bases at V and 7 bases at J, with 16 bases between. The CDR3 extends over 15 amino acids. The germline CDR1 and CDR2 sequences are WNHNN and SYGVQD (reference sequence). DNA for the CDR3: TGCGCCAGCAGTGAAAGGAGACAACTTCGGAATGAGCAGTTCTTC. Encoded protein: CASSERRQLRNEQFF.

The chain employs TRBV4-2 and TRBJ2-6; perhaps D is TRBD1 or TRBD2 (5 bases each). The V end lost 1 base, the J end lost 3 bases, and 10 bases lay between the germline ends. The CDR3 extends over 16 amino acids. Per germline, CDR1 LGHNA and CDR2 YNFKEQ. The CDR3 reads CASSQVAGSGANVLTF. The CDR3 DNA is TGTGCCAGCAGCCAAGTAGCAGGGAGTGGGGCCAACGTCCTGACTTTC.

The chain joins TRBV4-2 to TRBJ2-7, with 8 bases identical to TRBD2. Germline CDR1 is LGHNA and CDR2 is YNFKEQ. Trimming took 4 bases from V and 2 from J; bases not matched to a gene: 7. The CDR3 sequence is 15 residues long. In nucleotides, the CDR3 is TGTGCCAGCAGCCTAATTCGGGAGGGCCCCTACGAGCAGTACTTC. Translated: CASSLIREGPYEQYF.

The gene calls are TRBV6-1 and TRBJ1-1; 7 positions match TRBD1. The CDR3 has 14 amino acids. Germline lookup yields CDR1 MNHNS and CDR2 SASEGT. Trimming took 4 bases from V and 1 from J; bases not matched to a gene: 3. In nucleotides, the CDR3 is TGTGCCAGCAGTGTTCGACAGGGGAACACTGAAGCTTTCTTT. This codes for CASSVRQGNTEAFF.

This clone turned up a few times. V is TRBV28 and J is TRBJ1-4; 9 bases match TRBD1. V gave up 5 bases and J gave up 6 bases; unmatched junction bases: 16. The CDR3 loop spans 18 amino acids. CDR1 is MDHEN, CDR2 SYDVKM, per germline. This CDR3 reads CASSPAPFRTGVDEKLFF. The CDR3 DNA follows: TGTGCCAGCAGTCCCGCCCCTTTTCGGACAGGGGTGGATGAAAAACTGTTTTTT.

This chain joins TRBV19 and TRBJ2-2; D is unresolved. Germline lookup yields CDR1 LNHDA and CDR2 SQIVND (reference sequence). V shed 3 bases and J shed 5 bases, with 10 bases lying between them. The CDR3 spans 14 residues. CDR3 region: CASSMLGRTGELFF. The CDR3 DNA reads TGTGCCAGTAGTATGTTGGGTAGAACCGGGGAGCTGTTTTTT.

The chain uses TRBV5-6 and TRBJ2-2; D is undetermined. Germline V CDR1 and CDR2: SGHDT, YYEEEE. Between the trimmed V and J ends, which lost 1 base and 1 base, there was a span of 11 bases. This CDR3 is built from 16 residues. CDR3 in amino acids: CASSLLGWQNTGELFF. The CDR3, as DNA: TGTGCCAGCAGCTTGTTGGGTTGGCAGAACACCGGGGAGCTGTTTTTT.

A word on this clone: The sample contains more than one DNA sequence encoding this CDR3. This rearrangement joins TRBV7-8 to TRBJ2-2, with 7 bases lining up with TRBD2. The CDR3 runs 16 residues. Trimming cost V 1 base and J 3 bases; bases outside gene matches: 5. Germline assignment: CDR1 SGHVS and CDR2 FQNEAQ. CDR3 sequence (DNA): TGTGCCAGCAGCTTAGTCGGGGGGAGCTACACCGGGGAGCTGTTTTTT. Protein: CASSLVGGSYTGELFF. Combining the CDR3 with reference TRBV7-8 and TRBJ2-2 gives the whole variable domain GAGVSQSPRYKVAKRGQDVALRCDPISGHVSLFWYQQALGQGPEFLTYFQNEAQLDKSGLPSDRFFAERPEGSVSTLKIQRTQQEDSAVYLCASSLVGGSYTGELFFGEGSRLTVL.

The V gene is TRBV27, the J gene TRBJ2-7, with D possibly matching TRBD2 (5 bases). Germline-derived CDR1 and CDR2 are MNHEY and SMNVEV (reference sequence). The CDR3 runs to 14 residues. Trimming stripped 3 bases from V and 4 bases from J, with 13 bases between. Here the CDR3 DNA reads TGTGCCAGCAGTTTTGCCAGCGGAGGATACGAGCAGTACTTC. Translation gives CASSFASGGYEQYF.

With regard to this clone: A single base is all that separates this from a far larger clone, so a read error is likely. The J gene is TRBJ2-3, the V gene TRBV6-4; 7 bases are shared with TRBD1. This CDR3 has 13 amino acids. Germline loops: CDR1 MRHNA, CDR2 SNTAGT. The CDR3 region is CVSSDRATDTQYF. Written as DNA, the CDR3 is TGTGTCAGCAGTGACAGGGCCACAGATACGCAGTATTTT.

This clone was recorded once. This sequence joins TRBV28 and TRBJ2-5, with 9 bases identical to TRBD1. The V and J ends lost 4 bases and 7 bases, in that order; junction bases with no gene match: 1. Germline lookup yields CDR1 MDHEN and CDR2 SYDVKM. The CDR3 spans 12 residues. CDR3 amino acids: CASSSQGATQYF. CDR3 nucleotide sequence: TGTGCCAGCAGTTCACAGGGGGCGACCCAGTACTTC.

The V and J genes are TRBV10-3 and TRBJ2-3, with 10 bases lining up with TRBD2. The germline gives CDR1 ENHRY, CDR2 SYGVKD. The junction had 5 bases not matched to a gene; V was cut back by 4 bases and J by 4 bases. The CDR3 runs 15 residues. The CDR3 is CAISVSSGRSDTQYF. The CDR3 DNA is TGTGCCATCAGTGTATCTAGCGGGAGATCAGATACGCAGTATTTT.

V gene TRBV10-3 combines with J gene TRBJ2-5, with a tentative D call TRBD2 (6 bases). The CDR3 has 14 amino acids. V dropped 10 bases and J dropped 4 bases, with 19 bases sitting between them. Germline V gene sequence: CDR1 ENHRY, CDR2 SYGVKD. The CDR3 is CATLPGTRGETQYF. CDR3 coding DNA: TGTGCCACCCTCCCCGGGACTCGGGGAGAGACCCAGTACTTC.

This clone occurred once. The chain joins TRBV7-9 to TRBJ2-1, with D perhaps TRBD1 or TRBD2 (5 bases each). The V end lost 6 bases, the J end lost 1 base, and 16 bases lay between the germline ends. The length of the CDR3 is 16 residues. Germline V gene sequence: CDR1 SEHNR, CDR2 FQNEAQ (reference sequence). CDR3 nucleotide sequence: TGTGCCAGCAGGGGGGTATGGGGACGGTCCTACAATGAGCAGTTCTTC. It codes for CASRGVWGRSYNEQFF.

The genes are TRBV5-4 and TRBJ1-1; 10 bases agree with TRBD1. J gave up 5 bases and V 4 bases, and 11 bases lay outside the gene matches. The germline V gene encodes CDR1 SGHNT and CDR2 YYREEE (reference sequence). The CDR3 has 16 residues. The CDR3 DNA reads as TGTGCCAGCAGCAGTCCCGGGACAGGGGTTGGGACTGAAGCTTTCTTT. This encodes CASSSPGTGVGTEAFF.

This clone was detected only once. The conserved closing phenylalanine or tryptophan is absent in this CDR3, likely reflecting a read error. V and J are TRBV19 and TRBJ1-2; perhaps TRBD1 as D (6 bases). Germline CDR1 and CDR2: LNHDA and SQIVND (reference sequence). The CDR3 length is 12 residues. V was cut by 3 bases and J by 8 bases, with 10 bases left in between. CDR3 in amino acids: CASSMGARGYTS. The CDR3 DNA reads TGTGCCAGTAGTATGGGGGCGCGGGGCTACACCTCC.